The 21 T cell receptor beta chains given below trace back to one sample, sequenced in a study of blood T cell dynamics during melanoma immunotherapy. Regarding time point: pre-treatment baseline. Method: immunoSEQ multiplex PCR; TCRdb's copy keeps in-frame clones and lacks some. This table holds about 6,300 clones, around 90% found once. Sequences were derived from cell-free DNA from blood, sampled from a patient treated with checkpoint blockade. The source is a human donor with melanoma.

Written as DNA, the CDR3 is TGTGCCAGCAGCCTTTCTGCTAGCGGGAATTACGAGCAGTACTTC. Translating it yields CASSLSASGNYEQYF. V is TRBV7-2 and J is TRBJ2-7; 9 positions match TRBD2. V shed 5 bases and J 4 bases; nucleotides not matched to a gene: 9. The CDR3 length is 15 residues. From germline, CDR1 is SGHTA and CDR2 FQGNSA.

The chain recombines TRBV9 with TRBJ2-7, with 9 bases lining up with TRBD2. Germline CDR1 and CDR2: SGDLS and YYNGEE. Trimming at V came to 4 bases and at J to 4 bases, leaving 12 bases not matched to a gene. This CDR3 region has 16 residues. As DNA, the CDR3 is TGTGCCAGCAGCCCCCAGCCCACTAGCGGGCCTTACGAGCAGTACTTC. Its protein product is CASSPQPTSGPYEQYF.

The CDR3 reads CASSSWTATYEQYF. The CDR3 bases are TGTGCCAGCAGCTCCTGGACAGCAACCTACGAGCAGTACTTC. This rearrangement joins TRBV7-9 to TRBJ2-5; perhaps TRBD1 as D (6 bases). The DNA end is more similar to TRBJ2-7, so the J call may be wrong. The CDR3 runs 14 residues. The germline V gene encodes CDR1 SEHNR and CDR2 FQNEAQ (reference sequence).

The J gene is TRBJ2-3, the V gene TRBV19; TRBD2 might be the D (6 bases). The CDR3 is made up of 14 amino acids. Trimming took 4 bases from V and 1 from J, leaving 9 bases between them. Germline CDR1 reads LNHDA; CDR2 reads SQIVND (reference sequence). The CDR3 region is CASSTWGGTDTQYF. Here the CDR3 DNA reads TGTGCCAGTAGTACGTGGGGGGGCACAGATACGCAGTATTTT.

This chain joins TRBV7-2 and TRBJ1-5; 9 bases are shared with TRBD1. This CDR3 has 15 residues. CDR1 is SGHTA, CDR2 FQGNSA, per germline. J lost 7 bases, V lost 5 bases, and 9 bases had no gene match. For the CDR3, the DNA is TGTGCCAGCAGCGTTTGGGGACAGGGTCGGCAGCCCCAGCATTTT. Its protein product is CASSVWGQGRQPQHF.

V and J are TRBV6-1 and TRBJ2-7, with D possibly being TRBD1 or TRBD2 (5 bases each). V lost 2 bases to trimming and J lost 4 bases, with 15 bases between them. This CDR3 comprises 15 residues. Germline lookup yields CDR1 MNHNS and CDR2 SASEGT. In DNA form, the CDR3 reads TGTGCCAGCAGTGAATCTTCAGGGAGAGGTTACGAGCAGTACTTC. Its translation: CASSESSGRGYEQYF.

The chain uses TRBV10-1 and TRBJ2-4, with a weak D call TRBD2 (6 bases). Trimming took 6 bases from V and 0 from J, leaving 12 bases between them. The CDR3 consists of 15 residues. Germline CDR1 and CDR2: WNHNN and SYGVQD (reference sequence). CDR3 region: CASSDGGLAKNIQYF. The CDR3 coding sequence is TGCGCCAGCAGCGACGGGGGATTAGCCAAAAACATTCAGTACTTC.

The genes are TRBV13 and TRBJ2-3, with D maybe TRBD2 (5 bases). CDR1 and CDR2 from the germline V gene are PRHDT and FYEKMQ (reference sequence). V was trimmed by 0 bases and J by 0 bases, leaving 16 bases between them. The CDR3 extends over 18 amino acids. The CDR3 sequence: CASSLGLVDLHSTDTQYF. The CDR3 DNA is TGTGCCAGCAGCTTAGGGCTAGTGGACTTGCATAGCACAGATACGCAGTATTTT.

This clone was seen once. The rearrangement links TRBV2 to TRBJ2-2; D remains ambiguous. This CDR3 is built from 13 residues. V was clipped by 7 bases and J by 3 bases, with 9 bases between them. The germline V gene has CDR1 SNHLY and CDR2 FYNNEI. The CDR3 DNA sequence: TGTGCCAGCACCGCAGACTACACCGGGGAGCTGTTTTTT. Protein: CASTADYTGELFF.

This clone was detected once. The rearrangement links TRBV4-2 to TRBJ2-1; TRBD2 matches at 10 bases. Trimming removed 0 bases from V and 8 bases from J; junction bases left unmatched: 10. The CDR3 is 17 residues long. Germline V lookup: CDR1 LGHNA, CDR2 YNFKEQ. The CDR3 loop is CASSQDIAGGPPDEQFF. CDR3 DNA: TGTGCCAGCAGCCAAGATATAGCGGGGGGCCCACCAGATGAGCAGTTCTTC.

The chain carries TRBV5-8 and TRBJ2-1; a weak D match, TRBD2 (6 bases). The germline V gene has CDR1 SGHTS and CDR2 YDEGEE. The V gene lost 4 bases and the J gene lost 5 bases, with 10 bases spanning the gap. This CDR3 has 13 amino acids. The CDR3 sequence: CASSLRGNNEQFF. CDR3 DNA sequence: TGTGCCAGCAGCCTCCGGGGGAACAATGAGCAGTTCTTC.

V and J are TRBV6-5 and TRBJ2-7; 9 bases agree with TRBD1. This CDR3 is 14 amino acids long. With 2 bases clipped from V and 6 bases from J, the junction kept 5 bases outside the gene matches. Germline-derived CDR1 and CDR2 are MNHEY and SVGAGI. The CDR3 DNA sequence: TGTGCCAGCAGTTACGTGGGGACAGGGACCGAGCAGTACTTC. It is translated as CASSYVGTGTEQYF.

The rearrangement links TRBV10-3 to TRBJ1-1; the D gene is possibly TRBD1 (5 bases). The CDR3 extends over 13 amino acids. The V gene lost 11 bases and the J gene lost 1 base, with 14 bases spanning the gap. CDR1 and CDR2 from the germline V gene are ENHRY and SYGVKD. The CDR3 DNA sequence: TGTGCCGTAGCCGGGACGCCGAACACTGAAGCTTTCTTT. Translated, it gives CAVAGTPNTEAFF.

The chain recombines TRBV9 with TRBJ1-6, with D perhaps matching TRBD1 (6 bases). The germline V gene encodes CDR1 SGDLS and CDR2 YYNGEE. The CDR3 is made up of 15 amino acids. V lost 0 bases and J 6 bases, leaving 10 bases between the germline ends. The CDR3, as DNA: TGTGCCAGCAGCGTAGCTAACAGGGCTAATTCACCCCTCCACTTT. It is translated as CASSVANRANSPLHF. The entire variable domain, with the rest obtained from reference TRBV9 and TRBJ1-6, is as follows: DSGVTQTPKHLITATGQRVTLRCSPRSGDLSVYWYQQSLDQGLQFLIQYYNGEERAKGNILERFSAQQFPDLHSELNLSSLELGDSALYFCASSVANRANSPLHFGNGTRLTVT.

The genes are TRBV15 and TRBJ1-4, with TRBD1 as a possible D gene (5 bases). Germline assignment: CDR1 LNHNV and CDR2 YYDKDF (reference sequence). The V end lost 0 bases, the J end lost 0 bases, and 8 bases lay between the germline ends. The CDR3 length is 16 residues. CDR3 bases: TGTGCCACCAGCAGAGATGTGGGGGCAACTAATGAAAAACTGTTTTTT. Translating gives CATSRDVGATNEKLFF.

The rearrangement uses TRBV30 and TRBJ2-3; TRBD2 is a possible D gene (7 bases). The CDR3 consists of 15 residues. The germline CDR1 and CDR2 sequences are GTSNPN and SVGIG (reference sequence). Trimming took 2 bases from V and 6 from J, leaving 18 bases between them. The CDR3 is CAWSTGGRAPDTQYF. The CDR3 bases are TGTGCCTGGAGTACGGGGGGCCGGGCCCCGGATACGCAGTATTTT.

The chain recombines TRBV21-1 with TRBJ2-1; the D call of TRBD1 is as the table states it, not checked on the DNA. TRBV21-1 is described as a pseudogene. CDR3 size: 14 residues. CDR3 nucleotides: TGTGCCAGCAGCAAACGGGACAGGGATTTCGAGCAGTTCTTC. Amino acid sequence: CASSKRDRDFEQFF.

The rearrangement joins TRBV5-8 to TRBJ1-5; maybe TRBD1 (6 bases). This CDR3 is built from 15 residues. Germline V gives CDR1 SGHTS, CDR2 YDEGEE. V was pared by 4 bases and J by 0 bases, with 11 bases between. The CDR3 DNA sequence: TGTGCCAGCAGCGGGGGCGCAGATAGCAATCAGCCCCAGCATTTT. As protein: CASSGGADSNQPQHF.

The chain joins TRBV28 to TRBJ2-5; D remains ambiguous. The CDR3 length is 13 residues. From germline, CDR1 is MDHEN and CDR2 SYDVKM. V lost 2 bases and J lost 4, with 8 bases in between. The CDR3 nucleotides are TGTGCCAGCAGTTTAACACAGATAGAGACCCAGTACTTC. This codes for CASSLTQIETQYF.

V and J are TRBV14 and TRBJ2-6, with 10 bases fitting TRBD1. J gave up 4 bases and V 4 bases, and 7 bases lay outside the gene matches. This CDR3 comprises 17 residues. CDR1 and CDR2 (germline): SGHDN, FVKESK. The CDR3 region is CASSRSTGGVGANVLTF. The CDR3 DNA follows: TGTGCCAGCAGCCGGTCGACAGGGGGCGTAGGGGCCAACGTCCTGACTTTC.

The rearrangement uses TRBV5-1 and TRBJ1-2; D is uncertain. The V gene's germline CDR1 is SGHRS and CDR2 YFSETQ. The CDR3 has 14 amino acids. V lost 0 bases to trimming and J lost 0 bases, with 6 bases between them. CDR3 nucleotide sequence: TGCGCCAGCAGCTTGGATACCGCTAACTATGGCTACACCTTC. This sequence encodes CASSLDTANYGYTF.